The 5 T cell receptor beta chains below come from one sample, sequenced in a study of patients and donors after allogeneic stem cell transplantation. One entry per CDR3 protein results from TCRdb running MiXCR on the RT-PCR reads. The sample shows about 11,000 distinct CDR3 sequences, less than 25% of them seen only once. The sample taken for sequencing was blood, either unsorted or a sorted T cell fraction (not recorded which). The receptors come from a human donor who was either an allogeneic HSCT recipient or a stem cell or donor lymphocyte infusion donor (not recorded which). It is not recorded whose cells these are; they may come from a transplant donor.

The rearrangement links TRBV3-1 to TRBJ2-1, with TRBD2 matching over 7 bases. Germline CDR1 LGHDT, CDR2 YNNKEL (reference sequence). CDR3 length: 21 residues. The V and J ends lost 1 base and 0 bases, in that order; junction bases with no gene match: 18. The CDR3: CASSQGSSSGVSRSSYNEQFF. CDR3 in DNA: TGTGCCAGCAGCCAAGGGTCCTCGAGCGGGGTGTCCCGAAGCTCCTACAATGAGCAGTTCTTC.

V and J are TRBV7-9 and TRBJ2-3; D uncertain. V was cut by 4 bases and J by 4 bases, with 12 bases left in between. This CDR3 is 14 amino acids long. Germline V gene lookup returns CDR1 SEHNR and CDR2 FQNEAQ (reference sequence). The CDR3 region has the DNA TGTGCCAGCAGCTCATACACCCTAGCAGATACGCAGTATTTT. Translating gives CASSSYTLADTQYF.

A single count supports this clonotype. The junction departs from germline at one end; a sequencing error may be responsible. The chain joins TRBV7-2 to TRBJ2-1, with 7 bases fitting TRBD1. The CDR3 length is 15 residues. In germline, CDR1 is SGHTA, CDR2 FQGNSA. The CDR3 DNA follows: TGTGCCAACAGCTTAGACAGGGAGAGATGGAATGGGCAGTTCTTC. It specifies CANSLDRERWNGQFF.

The CDR3 reads CASSPGFSGNTIYF. The CDR3, as DNA: TGTGCCAGCAGCCCAGGATTCTCTGGAAACACCATATATTTT. The chain uses TRBV7-9 and TRBJ1-3; no clear D. V lost 5 bases, J lost 0 bases, and 8 bases lay in between. Per the germline V gene, CDR1 is SEHNR and CDR2 is FQNEAQ (reference sequence). The CDR3 totals 14 residues.

This clonotype has just a few counts. The chain recombines TRBV18 with TRBJ2-3; D uncertain. CDR3 length: 13 residues. Germline-derived CDR1 and CDR2 are KGHSH and LQKENI. Trimming pared 3 bases from V and 3 bases from J, leaving 7 bases between. Here the CDR3 reads CASSPGPTDTQYF. The CDR3 DNA reads as TGTGCCAGCTCACCCGGACCTACAGATACGCAGTATTTT.